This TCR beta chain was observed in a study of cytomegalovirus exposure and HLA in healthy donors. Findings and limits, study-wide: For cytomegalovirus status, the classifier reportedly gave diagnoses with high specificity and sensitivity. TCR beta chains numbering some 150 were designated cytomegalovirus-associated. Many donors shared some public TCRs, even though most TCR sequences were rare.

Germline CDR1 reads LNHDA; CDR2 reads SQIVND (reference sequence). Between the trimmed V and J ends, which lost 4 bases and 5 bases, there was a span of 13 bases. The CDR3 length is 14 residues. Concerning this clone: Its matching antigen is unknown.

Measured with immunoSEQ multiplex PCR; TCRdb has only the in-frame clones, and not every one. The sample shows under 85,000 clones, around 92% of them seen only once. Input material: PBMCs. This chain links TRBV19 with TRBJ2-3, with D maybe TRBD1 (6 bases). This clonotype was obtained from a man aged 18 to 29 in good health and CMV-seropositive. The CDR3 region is CASSTRDTKDTQYF. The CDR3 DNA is TGTGCCAGTAGTACCCGGGACACCAAAGATACGCAGTATTTT.